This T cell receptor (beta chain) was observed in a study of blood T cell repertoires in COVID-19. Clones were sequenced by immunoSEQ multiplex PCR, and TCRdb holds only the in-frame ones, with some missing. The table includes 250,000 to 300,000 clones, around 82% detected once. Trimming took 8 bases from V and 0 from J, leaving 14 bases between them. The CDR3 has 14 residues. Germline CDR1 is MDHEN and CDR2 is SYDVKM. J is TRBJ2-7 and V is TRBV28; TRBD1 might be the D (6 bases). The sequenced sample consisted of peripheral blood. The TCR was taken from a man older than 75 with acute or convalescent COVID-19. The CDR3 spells CASVGGGRSYEQYF. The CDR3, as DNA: TGTGCCAGCGTTGGGGGCGGACGCTCCTACGAGCAGTACTTC.